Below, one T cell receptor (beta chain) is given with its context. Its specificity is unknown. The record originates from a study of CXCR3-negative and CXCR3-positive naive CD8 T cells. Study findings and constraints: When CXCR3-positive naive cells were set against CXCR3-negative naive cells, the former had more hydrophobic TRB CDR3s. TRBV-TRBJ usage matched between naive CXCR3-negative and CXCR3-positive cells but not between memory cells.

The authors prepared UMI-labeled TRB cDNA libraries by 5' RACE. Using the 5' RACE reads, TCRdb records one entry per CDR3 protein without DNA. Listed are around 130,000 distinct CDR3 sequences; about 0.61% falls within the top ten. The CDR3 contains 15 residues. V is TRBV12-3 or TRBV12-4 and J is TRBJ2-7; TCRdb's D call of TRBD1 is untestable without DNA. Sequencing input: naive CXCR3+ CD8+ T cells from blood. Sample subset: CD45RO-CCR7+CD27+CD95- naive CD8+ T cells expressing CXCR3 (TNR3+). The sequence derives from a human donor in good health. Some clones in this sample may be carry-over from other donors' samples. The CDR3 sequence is CASSLGQGKNYEQYF.